This T cell receptor beta chain was found in a study of T cell responses to AZD1222 COVID-19 vaccine. Data came from immunoSEQ multiplex PCR; TCRdb stores just in-frame clones and leaves some out. The table lists about 160,000 clones, about 91% of them singletons. The sample was peripheral blood, taken 28 days after the second AZD1222 dose. The sequence came from an adult who received the AZD1222 COVID-19 vaccine.

This CDR3 reads CASSLVRGANEQFF. DNA of the CDR3: TGTGCCAGCAGCTTAGTTAGGGGGGCCAATGAGCAGTTCTTC. The gene calls are TRBV7-6 and TRBJ2-1, with D perhaps being TRBD1 or TRBD2 (6 bases each). V was cut by 1 base and J by 6 bases, with 10 bases left in between. From germline, CDR1 is SGHVS and CDR2 FNYEAQ. The CDR3 is 14 residues long.